A single sample is the source of the 14 T cell receptor beta chains below, sequenced in a study of memory CD8 T cells in hepatitis C reinfection (TCRdb year 2017). The library was built by means of the immunoSEQ multiplex PCR assay. TCRdb limited this immuneACCESS table to in-frame rearrangements with V and J called. A share of clones is missing; checked studies link under half to unresolved V genes, and the rest is unexplained. This sample comprises approximately 50,000 clones, 89% of them detected only once. The top ten clonotypes cover over 0.95% of the sample. This sample's time point label indicates: pre-reinfection, 55 to 20 weeks before reinfection detection. TCR sequencing was performed on the sorted cells directly ex vivo, without any in vitro expansion beforehand. Sequenced sample: naive CD8+ T cells sorted from blood. The intended sense of this specimen's cell subset or site label: total naive CD8+CD45RO- T cells. These receptors all stem from a man younger than 30 with hepatitis C virus infection.

This clone was recorded a few times. The chain uses TRBV7-9 and TRBJ2-1, with TRBD2 matching over 9 bases. This CDR3 comprises 15 residues. V lost 1 base, J lost 6 bases, and 4 bases stayed unmatched. The germline gives CDR1 SEHNR, CDR2 FQNEAQ (reference sequence). This chain's CDR3 is CASSLVAGEGNEQFF. The CDR3 DNA sequence: TGTGCCAGCAGCTTAGTAGCGGGGGAAGGCAATGAGCAGTTCTTC.

J is TRBJ1-1 and V is TRBV25-1, with 8 bases lining up with TRBD1. Germline CDR1 MGHDK, CDR2 SYGVNS. Germline trimming cut 1 base from V and 7 bases from J; bases unmatched to any gene: 14. The CDR3 contains 17 residues. Here the CDR3 DNA reads TGTGCCAGCAGTGAATTTGGGGCAGGGGGCGTTAAGGTTGAAGCTTTCTTT. Protein sequence: CASSEFGAGGVKVEAFF.

Of note for this clone: The sample contains more than one DNA sequence encoding this CDR3. This chain joins TRBV28 and TRBJ2-7, with D uncertain. The CDR3 spans 13 residues. Trimming took 5 bases from V and 4 from J, leaving 12 bases between them. Germline V gives CDR1 MDHEN, CDR2 SYDVKM. CDR3 bases: TGTGCCAGCAGTCTCCCCCCTCTTTACGAGCAGTACTTC. This sequence encodes CASSLPPLYEQYF.

The sample holds a few counts of this clone. The chain links TRBV29-1 to TRBJ2-7; a possible D gene is TRBD2 (5 bases). CDR3 length equals 13 residues. Germline values: CDR1 SQVTM, CDR2 ANQGSEA. Trimming cost V 4 bases and J 0 bases, with 10 bases left between them. The CDR3 region is CSVGTPSSYEQYF. The CDR3 DNA reads as TGCAGCGTTGGGACTCCAAGCTCCTACGAGCAGTACTTC.

CDR3 sequence (DNA): TGTGCCAGCAGTTCCTTCACAGGGGACACAGATACGCAGTATTTT. Translation gives CASSSFTGDTDTQYF. The V gene is TRBV27, the J gene TRBJ2-3; TRBD1 aligns across 7 bases. Germline V lookup: CDR1 MNHEY, CDR2 SMNVEV (reference sequence). The CDR3 spans 15 residues. The V gene end was trimmed by 4 bases and the J gene end by 2 bases; junction bases not matched to a gene: 6.

The genes are TRBV19 and TRBJ1-1, with TRBD1 as a possible D gene (6 bases). With 5 bases removed from V and 5 bases from J, the gap between germline ends came to 15 bases. Germline V gene lookup returns CDR1 LNHDA and CDR2 SQIVND (reference sequence). The CDR3 is 14 amino acids. CDR3 nucleotides: TGTGCCAGTAGTTCCTCCGGGGGGCGGACTGAAGCTTTCTTT. As protein: CASSSSGGRTEAFF.

The chain uses TRBV7-9 and TRBJ2-2, with 8 bases identical to TRBD2. This CDR3 region has 15 residues. V was pared by 4 bases and J by 4 bases, with 5 bases of the junction left unmatched. Germline CDR1 is SEHNR and CDR2 is FQNEAQ (reference sequence). The CDR3 sequence is CASSSLAVFTGELFF. The CDR3 coding sequence is TGTGCCAGCAGCTCACTAGCGGTATTCACCGGGGAGCTGTTTTTT.

The gene calls are TRBV6-1 and TRBJ1-2, with D possibly matching TRBD1 (5 bases). Trimming cost V 8 bases and J 6 bases, with 16 bases left between them. The CDR3 loop spans 13 amino acids. Germline V gives CDR1 MNHNS, CDR2 SASEGT. CDR3 residues: CASGSGVGDGYTF. The CDR3, as DNA: TGTGCCAGCGGTTCGGGGGTTGGTGATGGCTACACCTTC.

The chain combines TRBV6-5 with TRBJ2-2; 7 bases fit TRBD2. J lost 6 bases, V lost 6 bases, and 10 bases had no gene match. Germline V CDR1 and CDR2: MNHEY, SVGAGI. This CDR3 is built from 15 residues. Here the CDR3 DNA reads TGTGCCAGCAGACTAGCGCCGGCGGTCGCCGGGGAGCTGTTTTTT. It encodes CASRLAPAVAGELFF.

The V gene is TRBV30, the J gene TRBJ1-5; D not resolved. This CDR3 spans 13 amino acids. Germline assignment: CDR1 GTSNPN and CDR2 SVGIG (reference sequence). V lost 4 bases and J lost 4, with 11 bases in between. In DNA form, the CDR3 reads TGTGCCTGGATTTGGACGGGGAATCAGCCCCAGCATTTT. Translation gives CAWIWTGNQPQHF.

The chain employs TRBV6-6 and TRBJ1-1, with unresolved D. From germline, CDR1 is MNHNY and CDR2 SVGAGI (reference sequence). This CDR3 has 15 residues. The V and J ends lost 2 bases and 4 bases respectively, with 14 bases between them. The CDR3 sequence is CASSYTPGGGTEAFF. In DNA form, the CDR3 reads TGTGCCAGCAGTTACACCCCCGGCGGCGGCACTGAAGCTTTCTTT.

This clone was detected only a few times. The chain is built from TRBV5-1 and TRBJ2-3; 9 bases agree with TRBD2. The CDR3 loop spans 15 amino acids. Germline CDR1 is SGHRS and CDR2 is YFSETQ. V lost 5 bases to trimming and J lost 0 bases; unmatched junction nucleotides: 4. CDR3 amino acids: CASSRGGESTDTQYF. The CDR3, as DNA: TGCGCCAGCAGTCGCGGGGGGGAAAGCACAGATACGCAGTATTTT.

This sequence joins TRBV19 and TRBJ1-2, with 8 bases aligning to TRBD1. The germline gives CDR1 LNHDA, CDR2 SQIVND (reference sequence). V gave up 6 bases and J gave up 2 bases; unmatched junction bases: 5. CDR3 length equals 14 residues. The CDR3: CASRARGQNYGYTF. The DNA for the CDR3 is TGTGCCAGTAGGGCCAGGGGGCAAAACTATGGCTACACCTTC.

The gene calls are TRBV7-2 and TRBJ2-5; TRBD2 matches at 9 bases. Germline-derived CDR1 and CDR2 are SGHTA and FQGNSA. This CDR3 is built from 15 residues. V lost 3 bases and J lost 7; bases outside the gene matches: 9. This CDR3 reads CASSLGGGAGWTQYF. In nucleotides, the CDR3 is TGTGCCAGCAGCTTGGGCGGGGGGGCCGGTTGGACCCAGTACTTC.